A single sample gave rise to the 6 T cell receptor beta chains below, sequenced in a study of blood T cell repertoires in COVID-19. Assay used: immunoSEQ multiplex PCR; TCRdb lists only in-frame clones, some missing. This table has 300,000 or so clones, 80% to 90% appearing once. The sequenced material came from PBMCs or T cells enriched from blood (not recorded which). These receptors were taken from a woman between 35 and 50 years old with acute COVID-19.

This chain links TRBV28 with TRBJ1-1; the match to TRBD1 covers 10 bases. With V trimmed by 4 bases and J by 10 bases, 6 bases remained unmatched. Germline V gene lookup returns CDR1 MDHEN and CDR2 SYDVKM. The CDR3 runs to 13 residues. CDR3 region: CASSSGGTGVAFF. The CDR3 DNA reads TGTGCCAGCAGTTCCGGTGGGACAGGGGTAGCTTTCTTT.

The chain couples TRBV5-1 to TRBJ2-2; tentative D call: TRBD1 (8 bases). Looked up from germline, CDR1 is SGHRS and CDR2 is YFSETQ. The V and J ends lost 1 base and 3 bases respectively, with 19 bases between them. The CDR3 spans 18 residues. The CDR3: CASSLRIGQGGYTGELFF. CDR3 bases: TGCGCCAGCAGCTTGCGGATCGGACAGGGAGGGTACACCGGGGAGCTGTTTTTT.

This rearrangement joins TRBV4-3 to TRBJ1-6; no firm D call. The V end was cut by 0 bases, the J end by 0 bases, with 6 bases between. This CDR3 spans 16 amino acids. The germline V gene encodes CDR1 LGHNA and CDR2 YSLEER. The CDR3 reads CASSQDVSSYNSPLHF. In DNA, the CDR3 is TGCGCCAGCAGCCAAGACGTGAGCTCCTATAATTCACCCCTCCACTTT.

V and J are TRBV12-5 and TRBJ1-1, with 7 bases matching TRBD1. Germline CDR1 LGHNT, CDR2 FRNRAP. V lost 5 bases to trimming and J lost 1 base; unmatched junction nucleotides: 1. This CDR3 has 13 amino acids. The CDR3 protein is CASGQGGNTEAFF. The DNA for the CDR3 is TGTGCTAGTGGTCAGGGGGGGAACACTGAAGCTTTCTTT.

This clone was detected only once. The genes are TRBV24-1 and TRBJ2-1, with D possibly TRBD1 on 5 matching bases. Trimming removed 3 bases from V and 6 bases from J, with 17 bases in between. Per the germline V gene, CDR1 is KGHDR and CDR2 is SFDVKD. The CDR3 is made up of 16 amino acids. CDR3 sequence (DNA): TGTGCCACCAGTGATGGGGCAGATAACTTTGGCAATGAGCAGTTCTTC. The encoded protein is CATSDGADNFGNEQFF.

The chain is built from TRBV2 and TRBJ2-4, with 9 bases lining up with TRBD1. The CDR3 totals 14 residues. CDR1 is SNHLY, CDR2 FYNNEI, per germline. Trimming at V came to 6 bases and at J to 8 bases, leaving 8 bases not matched to a gene. CDR3 bases: TGTGCCAGCAGAAGGGGACAGGGTATAGACATTCAGTACTTC. Translating it yields CASRRGQGIDIQYF.